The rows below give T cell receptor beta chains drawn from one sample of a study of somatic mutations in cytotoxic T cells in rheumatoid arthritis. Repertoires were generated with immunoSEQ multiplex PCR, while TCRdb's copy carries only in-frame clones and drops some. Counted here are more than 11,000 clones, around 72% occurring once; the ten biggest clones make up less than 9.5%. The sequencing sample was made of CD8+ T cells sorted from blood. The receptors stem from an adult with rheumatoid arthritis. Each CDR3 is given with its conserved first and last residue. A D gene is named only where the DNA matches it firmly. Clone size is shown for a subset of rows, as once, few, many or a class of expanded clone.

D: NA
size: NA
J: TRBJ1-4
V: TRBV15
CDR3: CATSRLATNEKLFF
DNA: TGTGCCACCAGCAGACTTGCAACTAATGAAAAACTGTTTTTT

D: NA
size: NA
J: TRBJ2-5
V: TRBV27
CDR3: CASSFSEGWQETQYF
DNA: TGTGCCAGCAGTTTCTCGGAGGGCTGGCAAGAGACCCAGTACTTC

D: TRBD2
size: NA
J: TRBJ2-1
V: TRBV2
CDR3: CASRGLAASNEQFF
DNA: TGTGCCAGCAGGGGACTAGCAGCCTCGAATGAGCAGTTCTTC

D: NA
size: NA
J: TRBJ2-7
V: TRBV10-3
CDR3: CAIMGSGQGSYEQYF
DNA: TGTGCCATCATGGGCTCCGGTCAGGGGTCCTACGAGCAGTACTTC

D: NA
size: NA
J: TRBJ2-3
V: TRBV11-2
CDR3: CASSWDTDTQYF
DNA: TGTGCCAGCAGCTGGGATACAGATACGCAGTATTTT

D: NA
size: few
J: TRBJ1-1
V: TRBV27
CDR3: CASSLSGTTSEIF
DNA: TGTGCCAGCAGTTTATCTGGGACAACTTCCGAGATCTTT

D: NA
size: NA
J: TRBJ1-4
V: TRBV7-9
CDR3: CASSSPPKLELFF
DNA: TGTGCCAGCAGCTCGCCTCCGAAGTTGGAACTGTTTTTT

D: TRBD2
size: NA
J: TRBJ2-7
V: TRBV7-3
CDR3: CASSLSGGALYEQYF
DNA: TGTGCCAGCAGCTTGAGCGGGGGGGCACTCTACGAGCAGTACTTC

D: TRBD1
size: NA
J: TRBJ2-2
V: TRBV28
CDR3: CASTQARLRDRSNTGELFF
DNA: TGTGCCAGCACTCAAGCCCGGCTCCGGGACAGGTCGAACACCGGGGAGCTGTTTTTT

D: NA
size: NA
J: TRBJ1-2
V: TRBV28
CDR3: CASSFNGYTF
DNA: TGTGCCAGCAGTTTTAACGGCTACACCTTC

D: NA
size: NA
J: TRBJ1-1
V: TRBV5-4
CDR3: CASSLDLEAYTEAFF
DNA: TGTGCCAGCAGCTTGGATCTGGAGGCGTACACTGAAGCTTTCTTT

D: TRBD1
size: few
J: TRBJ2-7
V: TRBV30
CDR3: CAWQIGTVSYEQYF
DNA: TGTGCCTGGCAAATCGGGACAGTTTCCTACGAGCAGTACTTC

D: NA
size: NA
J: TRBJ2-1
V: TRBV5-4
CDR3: CASSPNLIGMLNEQFF
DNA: TGTGCCAGCAGCCCGAACCTCATCGGGATGCTCAATGAGCAGTTCTTC

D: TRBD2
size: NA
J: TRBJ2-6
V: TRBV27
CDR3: CASSWGGAGANVLTF
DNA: TGTGCCAGCTCCTGGGGAGGGGCTGGGGCCAACGTCCTGACTTTC

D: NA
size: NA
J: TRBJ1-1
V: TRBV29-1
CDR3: CSVDAGGLGAFF
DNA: TGCAGCGTTGATGCGGGGGGACTGGGAGCTTTCTTT

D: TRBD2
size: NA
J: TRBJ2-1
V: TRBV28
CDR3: CASSLSGAGSYNEQFF
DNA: TGTGCCAGCAGTTTAAGCGGGGCCGGGTCCTACAATGAGCAGTTCTTC

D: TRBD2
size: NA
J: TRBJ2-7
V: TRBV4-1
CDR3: CASSQASGSYEQYF
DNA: TGCGCCAGCAGCCAAGCTAGCGGGAGTTACGAGCAGTACTTC

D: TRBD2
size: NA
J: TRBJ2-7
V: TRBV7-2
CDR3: CASSRSTSGAYEQYF
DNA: TGTGCCAGCAGCCGATCGACTAGCGGGGCGTACGAGCAGTACTTC

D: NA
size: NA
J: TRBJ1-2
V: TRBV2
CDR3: CASIGGRNGYTF
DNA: TGTGCCAGCATTGGGGGGAGGAATGGCTACACCTTC

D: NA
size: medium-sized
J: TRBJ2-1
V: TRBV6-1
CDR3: CASSPTDWGDNEQFF
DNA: TGTGCCAGCAGCCCTACAGATTGGGGAGACAATGAGCAGTTCTTC

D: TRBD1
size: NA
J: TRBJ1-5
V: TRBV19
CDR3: CASSPRQGSNQPQHF
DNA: TGTGCCAGTAGCCCTAGACAGGGCTCTAATCAGCCCCAGCATTTT

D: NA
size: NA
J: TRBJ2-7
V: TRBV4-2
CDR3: CASSQEVGDLTHEQYF
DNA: TGTGCCAGCAGCCAAGAAGTAGGGGACCTAACCCACGAGCAGTACTTC

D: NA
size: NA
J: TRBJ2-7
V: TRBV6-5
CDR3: CASSYSSEQYF
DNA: TGTGCCAGCAGTTACTCGAGCGAGCAGTACTTC

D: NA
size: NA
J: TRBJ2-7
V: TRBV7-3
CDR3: CASSQDSTGTYEQYF
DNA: TGTGCCAGCAGCCAAGACTCGACGGGGACCTACGAGCAGTACTTC

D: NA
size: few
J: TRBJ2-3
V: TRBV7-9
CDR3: CASSLGAGITDTQYF
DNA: TGTGCCAGCAGCTTAGGGGCGGGGATCACAGATACGCAGTATTTT

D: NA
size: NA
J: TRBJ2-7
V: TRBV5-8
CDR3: CASSFPGGSYEQYF
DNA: TGTGCCAGCAGCTTTCCCGGGGGCTCCTACGAGCAGTACTTC